The following is a T cell receptor (beta chain) sequence with its context. The antigen is undetermined. The sample comes from a study of T cell repertoires in cytomegalovirus infection. In the study overall: From public TCR beta signatures came an indication of both CMV infection and matching HLA type.

There are 16 residues in the CDR3. From germline, CDR1 is SGHVS and CDR2 FNYEAQ. V trimming: 4 bases; J trimming: 2 bases; junction bases outside the gene matches: 5. Regarding the study as a whole: The study found HLA-C-restricted CMV-specific TCR beta clonotypes dominating the ex vivo response.

TCRdb re-analysed the reads in MiXCR, keeping a single row per CDR3 protein. The repertoire includes 900,000 to 950,000 distinct CDR3 sequences, approximately 31% of them detected once, and roughly an eighth sits in the top ten. This chain connects TRBV7-6 to TRBJ1-2, with 12 positions matching TRBD1. The material was cultured CD8+ T cells from PBMCs, obtained from culture after CMV antigen stimulation. The TCR was taken from a human donor in good health (CMV status not recorded). Some clones in this sample may be carry-over from other donors' samples. In DNA form, the CDR3 reads TGTGCCAGCAGCTCACAGGGACAGGGGGCCAACTATGGCTACACCTTC. Its translation is CASSSQGQGANYGYTF.